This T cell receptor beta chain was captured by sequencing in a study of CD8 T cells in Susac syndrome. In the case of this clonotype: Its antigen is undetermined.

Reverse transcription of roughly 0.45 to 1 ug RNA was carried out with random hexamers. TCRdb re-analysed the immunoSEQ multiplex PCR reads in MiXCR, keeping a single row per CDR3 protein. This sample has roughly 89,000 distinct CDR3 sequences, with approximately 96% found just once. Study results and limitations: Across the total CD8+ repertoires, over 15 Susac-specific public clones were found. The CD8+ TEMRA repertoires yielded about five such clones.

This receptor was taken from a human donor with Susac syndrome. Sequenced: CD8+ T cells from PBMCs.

CDR3 region: CATSDWDIETQYF. CDR3 bases: TGTGCCACCAGTGATTGGGACATCGAAACCCAGTACTTC. V and J are TRBV24-1 and TRBJ2-5; tentatively, D is TRBD1 (6 bases). The CDR3 covers 13 residues. The V end lost 2 bases, the J end lost 8 bases, and 11 bases lay between the germline ends. Germline V gives CDR1 KGHDR, CDR2 SFDVKD.